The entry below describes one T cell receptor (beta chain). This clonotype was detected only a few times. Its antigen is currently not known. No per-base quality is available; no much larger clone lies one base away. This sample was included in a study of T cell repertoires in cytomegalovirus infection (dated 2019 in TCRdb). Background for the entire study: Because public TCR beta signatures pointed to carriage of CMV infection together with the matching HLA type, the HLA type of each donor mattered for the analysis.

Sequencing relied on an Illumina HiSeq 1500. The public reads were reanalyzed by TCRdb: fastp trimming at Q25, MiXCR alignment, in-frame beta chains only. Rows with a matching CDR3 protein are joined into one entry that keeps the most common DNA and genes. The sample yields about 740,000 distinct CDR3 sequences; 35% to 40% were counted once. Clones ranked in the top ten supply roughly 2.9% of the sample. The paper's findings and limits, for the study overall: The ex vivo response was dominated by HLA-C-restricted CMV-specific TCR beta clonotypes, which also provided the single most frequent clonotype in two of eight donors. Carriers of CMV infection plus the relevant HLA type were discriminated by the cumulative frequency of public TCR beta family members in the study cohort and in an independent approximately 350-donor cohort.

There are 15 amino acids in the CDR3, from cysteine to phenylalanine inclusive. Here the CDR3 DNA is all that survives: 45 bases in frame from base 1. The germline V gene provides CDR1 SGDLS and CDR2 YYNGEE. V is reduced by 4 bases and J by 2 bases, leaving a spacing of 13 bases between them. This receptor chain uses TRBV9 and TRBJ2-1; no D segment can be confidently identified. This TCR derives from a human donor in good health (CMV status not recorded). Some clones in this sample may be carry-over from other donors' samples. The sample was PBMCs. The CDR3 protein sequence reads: CASSLSVAAYNEQFF. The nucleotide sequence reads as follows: TGTGCCAGCAGCTTGAGCGTAGCCGCCTACAATGAGCAGTTCTTC.